A selection of T cell receptor beta chains follows, all from one sample in a study of blood T cell repertoires in COVID-19. Profiled with immunoSEQ multiplex PCR; TCRdb holds only in-frame clones, not every one. The top ten hold 1.5% to 2% of the sample, which has more than 200,000 clones, 80% to 90% seen once. What was sequenced was peripheral blood. All receptors derive from a man younger than 45 with active or convalescent COVID-19. Each CDR3 is given with its conserved first and last residue. Fields, in order: CDR3 protein, V gene, clone size, J gene. Where a row states a size, it is once, few, many or the class of an expanded clone; other rows omit it.

cdr3_aa: CASSRGLNQPQHF
v_call: TRBV19
clone_size: few
j_call: TRBJ1-5

cdr3_aa: CSARVRAEAFF
v_call: TRBV20-1
clone_size: -
j_call: TRBJ1-1

cdr3_aa: CASSRTGGDPNIQYF
v_call: TRBV7-9
clone_size: -
j_call: TRBJ2-4

cdr3_aa: CASSLVQGTNEKLFF
v_call: TRBV5-1
clone_size: -
j_call: TRBJ1-4

cdr3_aa: CASSQFGQPQHF
v_call: TRBV5-8
clone_size: -
j_call: TRBJ1-5

cdr3_aa: CASSFFTGQSYEQYF
v_call: TRBV13
clone_size: -
j_call: TRBJ2-7

cdr3_aa: CSASGTTDTQYF
v_call: TRBV20-1
clone_size: -
j_call: TRBJ2-3

cdr3_aa: CSASPDRGQIDGYTF
v_call: TRBV20-1
clone_size: once
j_call: TRBJ1-2

cdr3_aa: CASSSSLNTEAFF
v_call: TRBV5-1
clone_size: -
j_call: TRBJ1-1

cdr3_aa: CASSQGAYSNQPQHF
v_call: TRBV4-2
clone_size: -
j_call: TRBJ1-5

cdr3_aa: CASRAGDTTYEQYF
v_call: TRBV2
clone_size: -
j_call: TRBJ2-7

cdr3_aa: CASSVGGVQETQYF
v_call: TRBV9
clone_size: once
j_call: TRBJ2-5

cdr3_aa: CASSHAGESYEQYF
v_call: TRBV4-1
clone_size: -
j_call: TRBJ2-7

cdr3_aa: CASREHSGGNTQYF
v_call: TRBV3-1/TRBV3-2
clone_size: -
j_call: TRBJ2-3

cdr3_aa: CASSLRTSNTEAFF
v_call: TRBV3-1/TRBV3-2
clone_size: few
j_call: TRBJ1-1

cdr3_aa: CAWSVAGANVLTF
v_call: TRBV30
clone_size: -
j_call: TRBJ2-6

cdr3_aa: CASSYSNLARGGYTF
v_call: TRBV6-5
clone_size: -
j_call: TRBJ1-2

cdr3_aa: CASSRAELRSEQYF
v_call: TRBV9
clone_size: -
j_call: TRBJ2-7

cdr3_aa: CASSVTTGVPQETQYF
v_call: TRBV6-1
clone_size: -
j_call: TRBJ2-5

cdr3_aa: CASSGWRGPQETQYF
v_call: TRBV2
clone_size: -
j_call: TRBJ2-5

cdr3_aa: CASSSGQGMGGYTF
v_call: TRBV7-8
clone_size: few
j_call: TRBJ1-2

cdr3_aa: CASSITGGLDTQYF
v_call: TRBV19
clone_size: -
j_call: TRBJ2-3

cdr3_aa: CASSLGQGSNQPQHF
v_call: TRBV7-9
clone_size: -
j_call: TRBJ1-5

cdr3_aa: CATSGLDYGYTF
v_call: TRBV5-6
clone_size: -
j_call: TRBJ1-2